These T cell receptor gamma chains were read from a single sample in a study of gamma-delta T cells after stem cell transplantation. TCRdb re-called the RT-PCR reads using CATT. Found here are 3,000 to 4,500 gamma-chain clones, 4.5% to 6% of them singletons; the top ten hold 20% to 25%. Sequencing used gamma-delta T cells. These receptors all stem from a human donor. It is not recorded whose cells these are; they may come from a transplant donor. The CDR3 runs from the conserved cysteine through the conserved F or W. Each record gives: V gene, J gene, clone size, CDR3 protein, CDR3 DNA. Size is stated for part of the rows, as once, few or many counts, or as a class when the clone is expanded.

>TRGV9|TRGJP|medium-sized
CALWEVRELGKKIKVF
TGTGCCTTGTGGGAGGTGCGTGAGTTGGGCAAAAAAATCAAGGTATTT
>TRGV8|TRGJ1/TRGJ2|NA
CATWVSEDYYKKLF
TGTGCCACCTGGGTCTCAGAGGATTATTATAAGAAACTCTTT
>TRGV5|TRGJ1/TRGJ2|few
CATWDAPWGDYKKLF
TGTGCCACCTGGGACGCGCCATGGGGGGATTATAAGAAACTCTTT
>TRGV9|TRGJ1/TRGJ2|medium-sized
CALWEVNKKLF
TGTGCCTTGTGGGAGGTAAATAAGAAACTCTTT
>TRGV9|TRGJP|few
CALWEGRPQLGKKIKVF
TGTGCCTTGTGGGAGGGGAGACCTCAGTTGGGCAAAAAAATCAAGGTATTT
>TRGV9|TRGJ1/TRGJ2|few
CALWEVGDHYYKKLF
TGTGCCTTGTGGGAGGTGGGAGATCATTATTATAAGAAACTCTTT
>TRGV4|TRGJ1/TRGJ2|medium-sized
CATWDGPLVKKKLF
TGTGCCACCTGGGATGGACCGCTAGTAAAAAAGAAACTCTTT
>TRGV9|TRGJP|few
CALWEKRGGKELGKKIKVF
TGTGCCTTGTGGGAGAAGCGGGGTGGTAAAGAGTTGGGCAAAAAAATCAAGGTATTT
>TRGV9|TRGJP|medium-sized
CALWEVRLELGKKIKVF
TGTGCCTTGTGGGAGGTGCGATTGGAGTTGGGCAAAAAAATCAAGGTATTT
>TRGV4|TRGJ1/TRGJ2|few
CATWDPSGYKKLF
TGTGCCACCTGGGATCCTTCGGGCTATAAGAAACTCTTT
>TRGV9|TRGJP|NA
CALWEVDGFLGKKIKVF
TGTGCCTTGTGGGAGGTGGACGGGTTTTTGGGCAAAAAAATCAAGGTATTT
>TRGV4|TRGJ1/TRGJ2|medium-sized
CATWDGFYYKKLF
TGTGCCACCTGGGATGGATTTTATTATAAGAAACTCTTT
>TRGV9|TRGJP|few
CALWEVMGQELGKKIKVF
TGTGCCTTGTGGGAGGTAATGGGGCAAGAGTTGGGCAAAAAAATCAAGGTATTT
>TRGV8|TRGJ1/TRGJ2|few
CATWDGKLF
TGTGCCACCTGGGATGGGAAACTCTTT
>TRGV2|TRGJ1/TRGJ2|NA
CATWDGPSYPFINYYKKLF
TGTGCCACCTGGGACGGGCCTTCCTACCCCTTTATCAATTATTATAAGAAACTCTTT
>TRGV9|TRGJP|medium-sized
CALWEENPELGKKIKVF
TGTGCCTTGTGGGAGGAGAATCCGGAGTTGGGCAAAAAAATCAAGGTATTT
>TRGV9|TRGJ1/TRGJ2|few
CALWEVRGGRHYKKLF
TGTGCCTTGTGGGAGGTGCGGGGAGGTAGGCATTATAAGAAACTCTTT
>TRGV9|TRGJP|NA
CTLWVELGKKIKVF
TGTACCTTGTGGGTCGAGTTGGGCAAAAAAATCAAGGTATTT
>TRGV3|TRGJP2|few
CATWDRPDWIKTF
TGTGCCACCTGGGACAGGCCAGATTGGATCAAGACGTTT
>TRGV9|TRGJP|NA
CALWDGVWESGKKIKVF
TGTGCCTTGTGGGATGGGGTGTGGGAGTCGGGCAAAAAAATCAAGGTATTT
>TRGV2|TRGJP2|NA
CATWEVVMSSDWIKTF
TGTGCCACCTGGGAAGTAGTGATGAGTAGTGATTGGATCAAGACGTTT
>TRGV2|TRGJP2|few
CATWDGPFGSDWIKTF
TGTGCCACCTGGGACGGGCCGTTTGGAAGTGATTGGATCAAGACGTTT
>TRGV9|TRGJP|few
CALWEARKKIKVF
TGTGCCTTGTGGGAGGCTCGCAAAAAAATCAAGGTATTT
>TRGV5|TRGJ1/TRGJ2|NA
CATWDRLDYYKKLF
TGTGCCACCTGGGACAGGTTAGATTATTATAAGAAACTCTTT
>TRGV9|TRGJP|NA
CALWEVQRSKELGKKIKVF
TGTGCCTTGTGGGAGGTGCAAAGGAGTAAAGAGTTGGGCAAAAAAATCAAGGTATTT
>TRGV2|TRGJ1/TRGJ2|large
CATWDGTQKLF
TGTGCCACCTGGGACGGGACCCAGAAACTCTTT
>TRGV8|TRGJP2|NA
CATPYQTWGSWIKTF
TGTGCCACCCCGTATCAAACGTGGGGGAGTTGGATCAAGACGTTT
>TRGV9|TRGJP|NA
CALWRSGELGKKIKVF
TGTGCCTTGTGGCGGTCTGGAGAGTTGGGCAAAAAAATCAAGGTATTT
>TRGV9|TRGJP|medium-sized
CALWESTLGKKIKVF
TGTGCCTTGTGGGAAAGTACGCTGGGCAAAAAAATCAAGGTATTT
>TRGV2|TRGJ1/TRGJ2|few
CATWDGLRKKLF
TGTGCCACCTGGGACGGGCTTAGGAAGAAACTCTTT
>TRGV9|TRGJP|NA
CALWEARQELGKKIKVF
TGTGCCTTGTGGGAGGCGCGCCAAGAGTTGGGCAAAAAAATCAAGGTATTT
>TRGV9|TRGJ1/TRGJ2|NA
CALWGVQRARYKKLF
TGTGCCTTGTGGGGGGTGCAAAGGGCGCGGTATAAGAAACTCTTT
>TRGV3|TRGJ1/TRGJ2|medium-sized
CATWDGRFRPYYYKKLF
TGTGCCACCTGGGACGGCCGCTTCCGTCCATATTATTATAAGAAACTCTTT
>TRGV9|TRGJP|medium-sized
CALWEVQRGELGKKIKVF
TGTGCCTTGTGGGAGGTGCAACGGGGAGAGTTGGGCAAAAAAATCAAGGTATTT
>TRGV9|TRGJ1/TRGJ2|few
CALWEGNYKKLF
TGTGCCTTGTGGGAGGGAAATTATAAGAAACTCTTT
>TRGV9|TRGJP|few
CALREGLELGKKIKVF
TGTGCCTTGCGGGAGGGCTTGGAGTTGGGCAAAAAAATCAAGGTATTT
>TRGV9|TRGJ1/TRGJ2|medium-sized
CALWEVREFYYKKLF
TGTGCCTTGTGGGAGGTGCGGGAATTTTATTATAAGAAACTCTTT
>TRGV2|TRGJ1/TRGJ2|medium-sized
CATWDGPYYKKLF
TGTGCCACCTGGGACGGCCCCTATTATAAGAAACTCTTT
>TRGV9|TRGJ1/TRGJ2|NA
CALWEVQKKLF
TGTGCCTTGTGGGAGGTGCAAAAGAAACTCTTT
>TRGV2|TRGJ1/TRGJ2|NA
CATWDGTKKLF
TGTGCCACCTGGGACGGGACTAAGAAACTCTTT
>TRGV2|TRGJ1/TRGJ2|medium-sized
CATWDGPEKLF
TGTGCCACCTGGGACGGGCCTGAGAAACTCTTT
>TRGV9|TRGJP|NA
CALCLVDLGKKIKVF
TGTGCCTTGTGTTTGGTTGACCTGGGCAAAAAAATCAAGGTATTT
>TRGV9|TRGJP|medium-sized
CALWEVRQKLGKKIKVF
TGTGCCTTGTGGGAGGTTCGTCAGAAGTTGGGCAAAAAAATCAAGGTATTT
>TRGV8|TRGJ1/TRGJ2|few
CATWGGDYYYKKLF
TGTGCCACCTGGGGTGGCGATTATTATTATAAGAAACTCTTT
>TRGV9|TRGJP|medium-sized
CALWEVSQELGKKIKVF
TGTGCCTTGTGGGAGGTCTCACAAGAGTTGGGCAAAAAAATCAAGGTATTT
>TRGV9|TRGJP|NA
CALWEVTPQELGKKIKVF
TGTGCCTTGTGGGAGGTGACCCCTCAAGAGTTGGGCAAAAAAATCAAGGTATTT
>TRGV2|TRGJP1|medium-sized
CATWEPHTTGWFKIF
TGTGCCACCTGGGAGCCCCATACCACTGGTTGGTTCAAGATATTT
>TRGV3|TRGJ1/TRGJ2|large
CATLTKKLF
TGTGCCACCTTAACGAAGAAACTCTTT
>TRGV4|TRGJ1/TRGJ2|medium-sized
CATWIEGKKLF
TGTGCCACCTGGATTGAGGGTAAGAAACTCTTT
>TRGV9|TRGJP|NA
CALWDHTGELGKKIKVF
TGTGCCTTGTGGGACCACACGGGGGAGTTGGGCAAAAAAATCAAGGTATTT